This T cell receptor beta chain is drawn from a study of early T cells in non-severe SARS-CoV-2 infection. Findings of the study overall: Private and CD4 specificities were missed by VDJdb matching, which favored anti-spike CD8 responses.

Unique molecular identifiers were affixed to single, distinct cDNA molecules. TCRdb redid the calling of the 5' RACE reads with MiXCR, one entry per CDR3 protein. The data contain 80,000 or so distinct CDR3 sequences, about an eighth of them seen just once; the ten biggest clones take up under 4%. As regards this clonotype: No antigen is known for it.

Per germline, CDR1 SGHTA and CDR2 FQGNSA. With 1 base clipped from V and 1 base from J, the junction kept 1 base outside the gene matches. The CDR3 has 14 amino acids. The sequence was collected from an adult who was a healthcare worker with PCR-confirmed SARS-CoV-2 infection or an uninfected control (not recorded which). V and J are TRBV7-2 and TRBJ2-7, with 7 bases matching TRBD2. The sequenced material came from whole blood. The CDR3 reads CASSLVGGSYEQYF. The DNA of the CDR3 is TGTGCCAGCAGCTTAGTGGGGGGGTCCTACGAGCAGTACTTC.